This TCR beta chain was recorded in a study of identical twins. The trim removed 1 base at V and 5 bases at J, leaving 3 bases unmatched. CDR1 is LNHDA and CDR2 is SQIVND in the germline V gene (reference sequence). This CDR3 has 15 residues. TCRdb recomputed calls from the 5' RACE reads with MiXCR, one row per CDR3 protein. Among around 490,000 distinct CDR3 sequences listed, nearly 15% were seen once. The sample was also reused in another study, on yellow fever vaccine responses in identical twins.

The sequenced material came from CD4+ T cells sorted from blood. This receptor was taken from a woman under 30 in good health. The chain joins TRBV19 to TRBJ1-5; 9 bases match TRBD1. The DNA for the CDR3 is TGTGCCAGTAGTATAGCGGACAGGGGTCATCAGCCCCAGCATTTT. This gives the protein CASSIADRGHQPQHF.